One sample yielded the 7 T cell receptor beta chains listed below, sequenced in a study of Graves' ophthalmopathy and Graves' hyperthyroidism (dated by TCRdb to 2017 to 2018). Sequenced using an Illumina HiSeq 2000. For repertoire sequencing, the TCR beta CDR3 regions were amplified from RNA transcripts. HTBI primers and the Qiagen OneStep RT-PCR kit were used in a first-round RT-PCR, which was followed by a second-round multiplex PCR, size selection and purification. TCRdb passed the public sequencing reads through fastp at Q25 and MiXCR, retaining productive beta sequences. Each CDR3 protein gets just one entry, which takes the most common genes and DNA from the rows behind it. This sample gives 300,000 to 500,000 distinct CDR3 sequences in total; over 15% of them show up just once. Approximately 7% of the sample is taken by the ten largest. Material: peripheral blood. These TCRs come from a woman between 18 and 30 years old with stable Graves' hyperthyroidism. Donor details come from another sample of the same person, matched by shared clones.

The CDR3 DNA is TGTGCCAGCAGCTTGGGACAATGGAATCCCTACGAGCAGTACTTC. Its translation: CASSLGQWNPYEQYF. The V gene is TRBV5-6, the J gene TRBJ2-7; D gene uncertain. The CDR3 length is 15 residues. CDR1 is SGHDT and CDR2 is YYEEEE in the germline V gene. V lost 0 bases to trimming and J lost 2 bases, with 12 bases between them.

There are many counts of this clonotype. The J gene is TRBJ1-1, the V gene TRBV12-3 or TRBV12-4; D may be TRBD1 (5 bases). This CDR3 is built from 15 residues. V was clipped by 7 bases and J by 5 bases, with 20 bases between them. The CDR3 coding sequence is TGTGCCAGCACCAGGGAGATGGGTGGGAAAACTGAAGCTTTCTTT. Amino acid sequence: CASTREMGGKTEAFF.

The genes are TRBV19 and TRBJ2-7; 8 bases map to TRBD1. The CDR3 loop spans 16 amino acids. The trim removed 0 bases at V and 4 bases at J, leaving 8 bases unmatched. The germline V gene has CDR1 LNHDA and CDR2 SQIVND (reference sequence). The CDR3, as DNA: TGTGCCAGTAGTATAGATTTCCAGGGGGCTTTTTACGAGCAGTACTTC. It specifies CASSIDFQGAFYEQYF.

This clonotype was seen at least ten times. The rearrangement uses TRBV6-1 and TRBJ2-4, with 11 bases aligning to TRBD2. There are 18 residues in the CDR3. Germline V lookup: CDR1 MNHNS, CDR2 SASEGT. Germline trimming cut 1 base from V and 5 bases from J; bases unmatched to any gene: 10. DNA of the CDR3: TGTGCCAGCAGTGAAGTAGCGGCTAGCGGGGGGCAAGAAAACATTCAGTACTTC. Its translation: CASSEVAASGGQENIQYF.

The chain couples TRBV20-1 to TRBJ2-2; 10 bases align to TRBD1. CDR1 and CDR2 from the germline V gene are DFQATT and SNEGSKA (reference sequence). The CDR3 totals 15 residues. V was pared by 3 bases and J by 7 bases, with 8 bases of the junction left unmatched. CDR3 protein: CSASPTGGTGGELFF. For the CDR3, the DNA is TGCAGTGCTAGCCCGACAGGGGGCACAGGCGGGGAGCTGTTTTTT.

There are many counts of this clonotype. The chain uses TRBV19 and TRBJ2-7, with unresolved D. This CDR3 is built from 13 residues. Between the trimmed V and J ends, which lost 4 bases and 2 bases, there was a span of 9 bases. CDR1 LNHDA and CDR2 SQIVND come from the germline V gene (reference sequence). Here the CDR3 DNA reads TGTGCCAGTAGTAGCACACTAACCTACGAGCAGTACTTC. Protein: CASSSTLTYEQYF.

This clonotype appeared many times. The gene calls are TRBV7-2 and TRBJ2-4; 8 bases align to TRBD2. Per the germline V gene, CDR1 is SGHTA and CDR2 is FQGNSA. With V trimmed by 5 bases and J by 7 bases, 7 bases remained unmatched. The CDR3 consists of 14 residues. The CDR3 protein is CASSPGREYNIQYF. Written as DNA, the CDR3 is TGTGCCAGCAGCCCCGGGAGGGAATATAACATTCAGTACTTC.